This passage covers 5 T cell receptor beta chains from one sample sequenced in a study of graft-versus-host responses after intestinal transplantation. Which antigens these TCRs recognize remains unknown. Sequencing was performed with immunoSEQ multiplex PCR; in TCRdb, only in-frame clones are kept and a portion is missing. This table has 70,000 to 95,000 clones, approximately 87% appearing once. Material: unstimulated CD4+ T cells sorted from spleen or lymph node cells, obtained before intestinal transplant. These receptors were taken from a human donor who received an intestinal transplant.

This chain connects TRBV27 to TRBJ2-3; D is possibly TRBD2 (6 bases). The CDR3 totals 14 residues. V was pared by 3 bases and J by 0 bases, with 7 bases between. Germline V CDR1 and CDR2: MNHEY, SMNVEV (reference sequence). DNA for the CDR3: TGTGCCAGCAGTTTTGGGGGGAGCACAGATACGCAGTATTTT. It specifies CASSFGGSTDTQYF.

Here the CDR3 reads CASSNGGGGQGRSEQYF. The CDR3 DNA sequence: TGTGCCAGCAGCAATGGGGGAGGGGGACAGGGGCGTTCTGAGCAGTACTTC. This chain uses TRBV21-1 with TRBJ2-7; the table's D call TRBD1 went unverified against the DNA. TRBV21-1 is noted as a pseudogene. The CDR3 totals 17 residues.

The chain is built from TRBV9 and TRBJ1-6; 7 bases match TRBD1. V trimming: 2 bases; J trimming: 7 bases; junction bases outside the gene matches: 6. This CDR3 is built from 15 residues. In germline, CDR1 is SGDLS, CDR2 YYNGEE. The CDR3 nucleotides are TGTGCCAGCAGCGTTATAGGGACAGAAAATTCACCCCTCCACTTT. This codes for CASSVIGTENSPLHF.

This chain connects TRBV10-1 to TRBJ2-5; 10 positions match TRBD2. The DNA end is a closer match to TRBJ2-7, so the J assignment may be wrong. The CDR3 contains 16 residues. Germline V gene lookup returns CDR1 WNHNN and CDR2 SYGVQD (reference sequence). For the CDR3, the DNA is TGCGCCAGCAAAAACGCCGGGACTAGCGACGCCTACGAGCAGTACTTC. Its protein is CASKNAGTSDAYEQYF.

This clone was seen once. The rearrangement uses TRBV4-1 and TRBJ2-6; D not resolved. The CDR3 contains 17 residues. From germline, CDR1 is MGHRA and CDR2 YSYEKL. The germline V and J ends were trimmed by 1 base and 4 bases, with 14 bases remaining between them. CDR3 bases: TGCGCCAGCAGCCAAGTTGTCTACGGTCGCGGGGCCAACGTCCTGACTTTC. This gives the protein CASSQVVYGRGANVLTF.